These 22 T cell receptor beta chains were sequenced from one sample in a study of CD4 and CD8 cells across lung adenocarcinoma regions. Via MiXCR, TCRdb re-called the PCR reads, giving one row per CDR3 protein. Of 9,500 to 11,000 distinct CDR3 sequences in the sample, about 55% were seen once. Sequenced material: CD4+ T cells from the center of a lung tumor. The receptors originated from a male donor with lung adenocarcinoma. The CD4 and CD8 labels of this study may be unreliable.

The V gene is TRBV30, the J gene TRBJ2-1; perhaps TRBD1 as D (6 bases). Near its end, the DNA agrees better with TRBJ2-7, so the J call may be wrong. Germline values: CDR1 GTSNPN, CDR2 SVGIG (reference sequence). The CDR3 covers 15 residues. The CDR3 bases are TGTGCCTGGAGTTTATTGGACAGCAGAACTACGGAGCAGTACTTC. This codes for CAWSLLDSRTTEQYF.

This clonotype was observed many times. The rearrangement uses TRBV6-1 and TRBJ2-4, with 7 bases aligning to TRBD2. With V trimmed by 2 bases and J by 2 bases, 6 bases remained unmatched. This CDR3 comprises 16 residues. Germline V gives CDR1 MNHNS, CDR2 SASEGT. CDR3 in DNA: TGTGCCAGCAGTGAATGGGGGGGGGGGTCCAAAAACATTCAGTACTTC. This translates into CASSEWGGGSKNIQYF.

The V gene is TRBV10-3, the J gene TRBJ2-3; no reliable D call. The germline V and J ends were trimmed by 10 bases and 1 base, with 18 bases remaining between them. Germline CDR1 is ENHRY and CDR2 is SYGVKD. The CDR3 consists of 15 residues. Here the CDR3 DNA reads TGTGCCAGCAGCGAGTCTAAGGCAGGCACAGATACGCAGTATTTT. This sequence encodes CASSESKAGTDTQYF.

The V gene is TRBV6-1, the J gene TRBJ2-1; a possible D gene is TRBD2 (6 bases). The CDR3 extends over 16 amino acids. Trimming left V 7 bases short and J 0 bases short, with 16 bases between. CDR1 MNHNS and CDR2 SASEGT come from the germline V gene. Here the CDR3 reads CASKRVAGSSYNEQFF. In DNA form, the CDR3 reads TGTGCCAGCAAAAGGGTGGCGGGAAGCTCCTACAATGAGCAGTTCTTC.

This clonotype is categorized as medium-sized. The chain is built from TRBV6-1 and TRBJ1-6; unclear D gene. This CDR3 spans 13 amino acids. The V gene's germline CDR1 is MNHNS and CDR2 SASEGT. Trimming cost V 7 bases and J 4 bases, with 8 bases left between them. The CDR3 is CASTLQYNSPLHF. Written as DNA, the CDR3 is TGTGCCAGCACCTTACAATATAATTCACCCCTCCACTTT.

The rearrangement links TRBV6-1 to TRBJ1-1; D possibly corresponds to TRBD1 (6 bases). This CDR3 is built from 13 residues. V shed 6 bases and J shed 3 bases, with 11 bases lying between them. Per the germline V gene, CDR1 is MNHNS and CDR2 is SASEGT. For the CDR3, the DNA is TGTGCCAGCAGCAGACAGGTTTACACTGAAGCTTTCTTT. Its protein is CASSRQVYTEAFF.

This clonotype was counted many times. The chain employs TRBV7-8 and TRBJ2-3; the D call may be TRBD1 or TRBD2 (6 bases each). The CDR3 covers 16 residues. Trimming took off 0 bases at V and 4 bases at J, with 14 bases between the two ends. The germline V gene encodes CDR1 SGHVS and CDR2 FQNEAQ. CDR3 amino acids: CASSLARRGVSDTQYF. CDR3 nucleotide sequence: TGTGCCAGCAGCTTAGCTCGAAGGGGGGTCTCAGATACGCAGTATTTT.

This clonotype was counted at least ten times. This rearrangement joins TRBV6-2 or TRBV6-3 to TRBJ2-5, with D perhaps matching TRBD2 (6 bases). CDR1 MNHEY and CDR2 SVGEGT come from the germline V gene. V shed 4 bases and J shed 1 base, with 13 bases lying between them. This CDR3 contains 15 residues. CDR3 coding DNA: TGTGCCAGCAGTTTCGAATTGACTAGCCAAGAGACCCAGTACTTC. The encoded protein is CASSFELTSQETQYF.

This chain links TRBV27 with TRBJ2-3, with D possibly TRBD2 on 6 matching bases. The end of the DNA aligns better with TRBJ2-7, so the J call may be wrong. Germline loops: CDR1 MNHEY, CDR2 SMNVEV (reference sequence). There are 17 residues in the CDR3. The CDR3 reads CASRAVGGARAKETQYF. In DNA form, the CDR3 reads TGTGCCAGCAGAGCGGTAGGAGGGGCGCGGGCGAAAGAGACGCAGTACTTC.

This sequence joins TRBV27 and TRBJ2-2; weak D call: TRBD1 (6 bases). The CDR3 runs 14 residues. Between the trimmed V and J ends, which lost 7 bases and 13 bases, there was a span of 22 bases. Germline loops: CDR1 MNHEY, CDR2 SMNVEV (reference sequence). The DNA of the CDR3 is TGTGCCAGCAAAAGGGTTGGGGGCACAGAGGCGCTGTTTTTT. Translating it yields CASKRVGGTEALFF.

The chain couples TRBV7-3 to TRBJ2-1; either TRBD1 or TRBD2 may supply D (5 bases each). The CDR3 spans 16 residues. Germline CDR1 SGHTA, CDR2 FQGTGA. The ends were cut back, 1 base at V and 7 bases at J, with 17 bases in the middle. The CDR3 reads CASSLMGVAGWNEQFF. The CDR3 coding sequence is TGTGCCAGCAGCTTAATGGGGGTAGCAGGTTGGAATGAGCAGTTCTTC.

There are a few counts of this clonotype. The chain has TRBV11-2 and TRBJ2-3; 8 nucleotides agree with TRBD2. The CDR3 has 15 residues. V shed 1 base and J 4 bases; nucleotides not matched to a gene: 4. Germline CDR1 and CDR2: SGHAT and FQNNGV. The chain's CDR3 is CASSLAGGAPDTQYF. The CDR3 DNA reads TGTGCCAGCAGCTTAGCGGGGGGGGCCCCAGATACGCAGTATTTT.

The genes are TRBV6-5 and TRBJ2-1; D unclear. V was pared by 2 bases and J by 0 bases, with 8 bases between. Germline V gene data show CDR1 as MNHEY and CDR2 as SVGAGI. This CDR3 spans 15 amino acids. The CDR3 DNA reads as TGTGCCAGCAGTTACCGGAGAAACTCCTACAATGAGCAGTTCTTC. Its protein is CASSYRRNSYNEQFF.

For this clonotype: The junction departs from the called germline gene at one end, perhaps through a read error. V usage is TRBV7-2 and J usage is TRBJ2-3; D gene ambiguous. CDR3 length: 13 amino acids. The germline gives CDR1 SGHTA, CDR2 FQGNSA. The CDR3 DNA reads TGTGCCAGCAGCTTAGTCAGCCCAGATACCCAGTTCTTT. This codes for CASSLVSPDTQFF.

The chain recombines TRBV10-3 with TRBJ2-3; D gene ambiguous. This CDR3 contains 15 residues. V lost 8 bases to trimming and J lost 10 bases, with 25 bases between them. Germline assignment: CDR1 ENHRY and CDR2 SYGVKD. CDR3 region: CAIGLKAGSTDAQYF. CDR3 DNA sequence: TGTGCCATCGGTCTCAAGGCCGGAAGCACCGATGCGCAGTATTTT.

This sequence joins TRBV6-1 and TRBJ1-4; unclear D gene. Germline V gene lookup returns CDR1 MNHNS and CDR2 SASEGT. The length of the CDR3 is 14 residues. V lost 3 bases to trimming and J lost 8 bases, with 13 bases between them. The CDR3 is CASSDIGRGEKLFF. CDR3 coding DNA: TGTGCCAGCAGTGACATAGGACGGGGAGAAAAACTGTTTTTT.

This clonotype was detected only a few times. The J gene is TRBJ2-1, the V gene TRBV27; D uncertain. CDR3 size: 14 residues. The germline CDR1 and CDR2 sequences are MNHEY and SMNVEV (reference sequence). V was shortened by 3 bases and J by 1 base, with 7 bases between the two germline ends. The DNA of the CDR3 is TGTGCCAGCAGTTTTCGACCGTCCTACAATGAGCAGTTCTTC. This gives the protein CASSFRPSYNEQFF.

The chain couples TRBV4-1 to TRBJ1-6; D is perhaps TRBD1 (6 bases). The CDR3 runs 15 residues. Trimming stripped 3 bases from V and 10 bases from J, with 16 bases between. From germline, CDR1 is MGHRA and CDR2 YSYEKL. CDR3 protein: CASSQGPGAGSPLHF. The CDR3 coding sequence is TGCGCCAGCAGCCAGGGGCCGGGGGCGGGGTCACCCCTCCACTTT.

This clonotype was observed a handful of times. The rearrangement uses TRBV7-2 and TRBJ2-1; D may be TRBD1 (5 bases). The germline CDR1 and CDR2 sequences are SGHTA and FQGNSA. The CDR3 is 12 amino acids. V lost 9 bases to trimming and J lost 8 bases, with 14 bases between them. The CDR3 region has the DNA TGTGCCAGTCAAGGGGCTGGGTATGAGCAGTTCTTC. Its protein is CASQGAGYEQFF.

The chain is built from TRBV10-3 and TRBJ2-1, with D possibly being TRBD2 (7 bases). Near its end, the DNA agrees better with TRBJ2-3, so the J call may be wrong. CDR3 length: 14 amino acids. Germline V lookup: CDR1 ENHRY, CDR2 SYGVKD. The CDR3 protein is CAGKGGGDQETQYF. In DNA form, the CDR3 reads TGTGCGGGAAAAGGGGGGGGTGACCAAGAGACGCAGTATTTT.

This clonotype has at least ten counts. This sequence joins TRBV7-2 and TRBJ2-1, with 7 bases lining up with TRBD2. The junction had 9 bases not matched to a gene; V was cut back by 8 bases and J by 2 bases. CDR3 length equals 15 residues. Germline loops: CDR1 SGHTA, CDR2 FQGNSA. CDR3 DNA sequence: TGTGCCAGCGCCAGGTCGCGGGGGACCTACAATGAGCAGTTCTTC. This codes for CASARSRGTYNEQFF.

The table lists this clonotype with a count of one. The gene calls are TRBV6-5 and TRBJ2-5, with D hard to call. In germline, CDR1 is MNHEY, CDR2 SVGAGI. V lost 4 bases and J lost 5, with 11 bases in between. The length of the CDR3 is 13 residues. The CDR3 sequence: CASSSGVVETQYF. CDR3 sequence (DNA): TGTGCCAGCAGTTCTGGTGTGGTTGAGACCCAGTACTTC.